This T cell receptor beta chain was captured in a study of Ad26.COV2.S vaccination and SARS-CoV-2 variants. Study information: Once or twice, 56 days apart, Ad26.COV2.S was delivered intramuscularly.

Study outcomes and limitations: Substantial breadth was reportedly displayed by spike-specific CD8+ and CD4+ T cell responses after vaccination. While placebo recipients had lower spike-specific TCR breadth, vaccine recipients had more.

A word on this clone: What it binds is unknown.

J gave up 13 bases and V 5 bases, and 8 bases lay outside the gene matches. The germline CDR1 and CDR2 sequences are SQVTM and ANQGSEA. CDR3 size: 12 residues. This sample's treatment: about 20 received Ad26.COV2.S at low or high dose, single or two shots; five or six received placebo; per-sample allocation not given. All samples were drawn on day 63, counting from the first vaccine or placebo injection. Based in Boston, the donor was an adult of 18-55 years. Here immunoSEQ multiplex PCR was the method, and the copy in TCRdb shows in-frame clones only, minus some. The sample records around 300,000 clones, around 89% being singletons.

This TCR derives from a person between 18 and 59 years old who received the Ad26.COV2.S COVID-19 vaccine or a placebo. The source material was peripheral blood, sampled in a trial of Ad26.COV2.S vaccine versus placebo. J is TRBJ2-4 and V is TRBV29-1; 10 nucleotides align to TRBD2. The CDR3 DNA reads TGCAGCGTTCTAGCGGGAGATTCGGGCCAGTACTTC. Amino acid sequence: CSVLAGDSGQYF.